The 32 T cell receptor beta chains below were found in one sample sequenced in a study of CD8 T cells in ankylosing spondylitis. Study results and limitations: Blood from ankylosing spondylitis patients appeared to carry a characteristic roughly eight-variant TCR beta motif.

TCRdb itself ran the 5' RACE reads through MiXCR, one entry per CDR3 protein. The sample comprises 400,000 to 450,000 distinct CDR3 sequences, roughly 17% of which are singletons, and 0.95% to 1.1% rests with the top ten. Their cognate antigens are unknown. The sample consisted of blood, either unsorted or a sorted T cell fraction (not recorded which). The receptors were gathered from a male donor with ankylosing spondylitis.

CDR3 sequence: CASRKTGTGYEQYF. The CDR3 region has the DNA TGTGCCAGCAGGAAAACCGGGACAGGCTACGAGCAGTACTTC. This sequence joins TRBV5-6 and TRBJ2-7, with 8 bases matching TRBD1. Germline V gene sequence: CDR1 SGHDT, CDR2 YYEEEE. The CDR3 consists of 14 residues. J was trimmed by 3 bases and V by 5 bases; bases with no gene match: 7.

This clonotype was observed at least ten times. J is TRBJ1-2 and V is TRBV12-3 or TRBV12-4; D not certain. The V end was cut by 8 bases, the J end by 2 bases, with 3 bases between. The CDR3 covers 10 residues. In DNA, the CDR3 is TGTGCCAGCGGAAACTATGGCTACACCTTC. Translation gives CASGNYGYTF.

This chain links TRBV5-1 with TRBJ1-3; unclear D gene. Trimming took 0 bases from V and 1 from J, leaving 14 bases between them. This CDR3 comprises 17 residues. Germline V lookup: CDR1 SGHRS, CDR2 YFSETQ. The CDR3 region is CASSLGGSSSSGNTIYF. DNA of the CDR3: TGCGCCAGCAGCTTGGGCGGGAGCAGTTCTTCTGGAAACACCATATATTTT.

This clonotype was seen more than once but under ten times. The CDR3 DNA reads TGCGCCAGCAGCCAAGATGGGGGAGGCCTCTATGGCTACACCTTC. Amino acid sequence: CASSQDGGGLYGYTF. This sequence joins TRBV4-1 and TRBJ1-2; perhaps TRBD1 as D (5 bases). Germline values: CDR1 MGHRA, CDR2 YSYEKL. The CDR3 spans 15 residues. V was cut by 0 bases and J by 4 bases, with 12 bases left in between.

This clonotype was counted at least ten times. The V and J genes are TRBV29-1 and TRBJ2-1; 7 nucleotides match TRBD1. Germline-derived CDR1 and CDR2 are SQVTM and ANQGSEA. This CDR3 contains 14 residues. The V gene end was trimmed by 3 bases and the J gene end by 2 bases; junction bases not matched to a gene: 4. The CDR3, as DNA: TGCAGCGTTGACCAGGGGGTGACCTACAATGAGCAGTTCTTC. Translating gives CSVDQGVTYNEQFF.

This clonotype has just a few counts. CDR3 loop: CSASRGLAGELFF. In DNA form, the CDR3 reads TGCAGTGCTAGCAGGGGGCTAGCCGGGGAGCTGTTTTTT. The rearrangement uses TRBV20-1 and TRBJ2-2, with 8 positions matching TRBD1. The CDR3 runs 13 residues. Germline trimming cut 3 bases from V and 6 bases from J; bases unmatched to any gene: 3. From germline, CDR1 is DFQATT and CDR2 SNEGSKA (reference sequence).

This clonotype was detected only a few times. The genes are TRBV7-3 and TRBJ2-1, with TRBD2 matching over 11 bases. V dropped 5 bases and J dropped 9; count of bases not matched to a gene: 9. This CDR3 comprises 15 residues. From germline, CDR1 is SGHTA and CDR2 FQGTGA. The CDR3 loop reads CASSLTSGRASEQFF. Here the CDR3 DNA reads TGTGCCAGCAGCCTTACTAGCGGGAGAGCGAGTGAGCAGTTCTTC.

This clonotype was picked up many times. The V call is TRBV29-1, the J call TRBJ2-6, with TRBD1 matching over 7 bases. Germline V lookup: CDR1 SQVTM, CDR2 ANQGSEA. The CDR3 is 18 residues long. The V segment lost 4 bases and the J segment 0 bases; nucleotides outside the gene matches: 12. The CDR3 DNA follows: TGCAGCGTTGGAGGGGGCAGGAAAGATGGCTCTGGGGCCAACGTCCTGACTTTC. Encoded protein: CSVGGGRKDGSGANVLTF.

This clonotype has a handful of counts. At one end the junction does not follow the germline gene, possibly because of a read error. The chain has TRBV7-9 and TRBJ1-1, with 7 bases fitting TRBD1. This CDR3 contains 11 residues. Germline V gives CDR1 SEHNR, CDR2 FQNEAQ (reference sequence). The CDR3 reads CASSLAGQPIF. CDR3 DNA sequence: TGTGCCAGCAGCTTAGCGGGACAGCCAATCTTT.

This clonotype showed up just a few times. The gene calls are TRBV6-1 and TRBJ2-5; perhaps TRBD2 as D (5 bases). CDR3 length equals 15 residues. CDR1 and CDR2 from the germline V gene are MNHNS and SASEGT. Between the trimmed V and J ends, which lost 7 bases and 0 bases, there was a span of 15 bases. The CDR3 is CASKKTGGDQETQYF. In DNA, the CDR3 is TGTGCCAGCAAGAAGACTGGAGGAGACCAAGAGACCCAGTACTTC.

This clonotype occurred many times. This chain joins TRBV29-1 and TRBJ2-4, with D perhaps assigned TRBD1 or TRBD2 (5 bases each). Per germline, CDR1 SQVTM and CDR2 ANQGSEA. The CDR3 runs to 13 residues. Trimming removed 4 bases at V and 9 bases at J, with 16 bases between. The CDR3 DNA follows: TGCAGCGTTGCCCTCCGGGAAGGGGCCATTCAGTACTTC. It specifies CSVALREGAIQYF. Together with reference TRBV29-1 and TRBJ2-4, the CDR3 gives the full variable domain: SAVISQKPSRDICQRGTSLTIQCQVDSQVTMMFWYRQQPGQSLTLIATANQGSEATYESGFVIDKFPISRPNLTFSTLTVSNMSPEDSSIYLCSVALREGAIQYFGAGTRLSVL.

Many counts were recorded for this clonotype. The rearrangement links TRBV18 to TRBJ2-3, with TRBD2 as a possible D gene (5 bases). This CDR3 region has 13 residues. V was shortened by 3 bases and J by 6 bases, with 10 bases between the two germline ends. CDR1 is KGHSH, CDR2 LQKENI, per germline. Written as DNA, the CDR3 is TGTGCCAGCTCACCCCCGGGGTCCGATACGCAGTATTTT. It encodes CASSPPGSDTQYF.

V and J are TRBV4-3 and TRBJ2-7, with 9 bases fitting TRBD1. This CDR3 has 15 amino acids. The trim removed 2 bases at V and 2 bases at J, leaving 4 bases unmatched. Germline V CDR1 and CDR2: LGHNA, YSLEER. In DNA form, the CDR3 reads TGCGCCAGCAGCCAATACGGGACAGGGCCCTACGAGCAGTACTTC. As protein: CASSQYGTGPYEQYF.

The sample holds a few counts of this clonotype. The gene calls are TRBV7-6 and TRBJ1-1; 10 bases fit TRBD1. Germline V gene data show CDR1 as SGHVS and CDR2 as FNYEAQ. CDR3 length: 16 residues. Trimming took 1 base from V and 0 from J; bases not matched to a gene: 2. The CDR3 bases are TGTGCCAGCAGCTTAGGGGGGACAGGGGTGAACACTGAAGCTTTCTTT. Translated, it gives CASSLGGTGVNTEAFF.

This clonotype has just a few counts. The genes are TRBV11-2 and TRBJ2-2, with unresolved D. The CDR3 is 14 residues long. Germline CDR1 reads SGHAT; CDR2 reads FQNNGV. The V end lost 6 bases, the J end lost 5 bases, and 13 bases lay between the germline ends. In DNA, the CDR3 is TGTGCCAGCAGTACCGACGTGCTTACCGGGGAGCTGTTTTTT. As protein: CASSTDVLTGELFF.

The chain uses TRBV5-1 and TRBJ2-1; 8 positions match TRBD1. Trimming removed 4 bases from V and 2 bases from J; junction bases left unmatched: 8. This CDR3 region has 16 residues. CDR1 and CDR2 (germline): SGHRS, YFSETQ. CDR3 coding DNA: TGCGCCAGCAGCCTAAGGACAGGGCTCACCTACAATGAGCAGTTCTTC. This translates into CASSLRTGLTYNEQFF.

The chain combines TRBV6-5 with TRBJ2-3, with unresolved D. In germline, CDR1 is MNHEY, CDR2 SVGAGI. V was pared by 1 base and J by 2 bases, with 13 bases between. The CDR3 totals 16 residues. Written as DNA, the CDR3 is TGTGCCAGCAGTTACTTCCCCCTTGGGGTCACAGATACGCAGTATTTT. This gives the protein CASSYFPLGVTDTQYF.

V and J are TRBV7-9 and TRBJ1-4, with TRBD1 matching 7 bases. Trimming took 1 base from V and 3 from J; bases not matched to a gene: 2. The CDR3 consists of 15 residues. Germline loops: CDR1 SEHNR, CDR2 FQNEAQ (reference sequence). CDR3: CASSLDGTANEKLFF. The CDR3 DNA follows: TGTGCCAGCAGCTTAGACGGGACAGCTAATGAAAAACTGTTTTTT. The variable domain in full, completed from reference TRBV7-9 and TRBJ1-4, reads DTGVSQNPRHKITKRGQNVTFRCDPISEHNRLYWYRQTLGQGPEFLTYFQNEAQLEKSRLLSDRFSAERPKGSFSTLEIQRTEQGDSAMYLCASSLDGTANEKLFFGSGTQLSVL.

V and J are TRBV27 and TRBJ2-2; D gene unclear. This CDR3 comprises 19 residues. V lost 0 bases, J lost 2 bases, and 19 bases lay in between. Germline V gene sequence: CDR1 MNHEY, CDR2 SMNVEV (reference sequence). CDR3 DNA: TGTGCCAGCAGTTTATCCCCGGCCCGGGCCCTAGTTAACACCGGGGAGCTGTTTTTT. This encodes CASSLSPARALVNTGELFF.

As DNA, the CDR3 is TGTGCCAGCAGGGGGCTGGGAAGCACCGGGGAGCTGTTTTTT. Protein sequence: CASRGLGSTGELFF. The rearrangement joins TRBV6-1 to TRBJ2-2, with D possibly being TRBD1 (5 bases). This CDR3 comprises 14 residues. The ends were cut back, 6 bases at V and 4 bases at J, with 12 bases in the middle. Germline CDR1 MNHNS, CDR2 SASEGT.

The CDR3 sequence: CASSSGEVANEKLFF. CDR3 in DNA: TGTGCCAGCAGCTCCGGTGAAGTGGCTAATGAAAAACTGTTTTTT. The rearrangement uses TRBV7-9 and TRBJ1-4; no reliable D call. CDR1 SEHNR and CDR2 FQNEAQ come from the germline V gene (reference sequence). The V end lost 4 bases, the J end lost 3 bases, and 12 bases lay between the germline ends. CDR3 length: 15 residues.

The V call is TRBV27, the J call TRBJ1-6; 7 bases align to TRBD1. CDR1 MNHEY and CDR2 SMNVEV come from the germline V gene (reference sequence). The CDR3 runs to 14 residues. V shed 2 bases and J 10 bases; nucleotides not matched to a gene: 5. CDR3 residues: CASSLDRVKSPLHF. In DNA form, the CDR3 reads TGTGCCAGCAGTTTAGACAGGGTAAAATCACCCCTCCACTTT.

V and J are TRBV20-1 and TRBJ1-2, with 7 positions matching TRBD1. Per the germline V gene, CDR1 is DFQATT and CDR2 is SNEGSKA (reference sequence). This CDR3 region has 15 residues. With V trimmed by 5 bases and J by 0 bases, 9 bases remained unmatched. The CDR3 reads CSARGTARANYGYTF. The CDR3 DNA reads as TGCAGTGCTCGGGGGACAGCCCGAGCTAACTATGGCTACACCTTC.

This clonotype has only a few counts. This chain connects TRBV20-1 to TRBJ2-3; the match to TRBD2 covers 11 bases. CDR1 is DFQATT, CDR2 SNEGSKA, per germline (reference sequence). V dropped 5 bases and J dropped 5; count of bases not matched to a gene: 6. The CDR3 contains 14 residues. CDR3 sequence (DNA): TGCAGTGCTGGGGTTAGCGGGAGGGGAGATACGCAGTATTTT. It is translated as CSAGVSGRGDTQYF.

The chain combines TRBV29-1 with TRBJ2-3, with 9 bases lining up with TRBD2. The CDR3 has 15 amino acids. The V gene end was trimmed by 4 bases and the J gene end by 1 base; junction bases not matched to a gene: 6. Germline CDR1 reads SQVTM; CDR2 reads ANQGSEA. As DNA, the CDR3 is TGCAGCGTTGTTCGCGCGGGAGGGGGCACAGATACGCAGTATTTT. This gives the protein CSVVRAGGGTDTQYF.

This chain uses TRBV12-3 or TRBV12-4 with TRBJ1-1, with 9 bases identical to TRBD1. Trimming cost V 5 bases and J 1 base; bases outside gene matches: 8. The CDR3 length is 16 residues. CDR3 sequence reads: CASSPSTGGRNTEAFF. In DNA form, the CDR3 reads TGTGCCAGCAGTCCATCAACAGGGGGCAGGAACACTGAAGCTTTCTTT.

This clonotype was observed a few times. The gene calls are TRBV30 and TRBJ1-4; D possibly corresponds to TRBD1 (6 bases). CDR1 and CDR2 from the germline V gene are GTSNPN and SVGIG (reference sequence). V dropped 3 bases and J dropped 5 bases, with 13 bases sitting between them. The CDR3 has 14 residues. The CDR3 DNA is TGTGCCTGGAGAGCCGGGACAAGCAATGAAAAACTGTTTTTT. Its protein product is CAWRAGTSNEKLFF. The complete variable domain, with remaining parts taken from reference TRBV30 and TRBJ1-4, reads SQTIHQWPATLVQPVGSPLSLECTVEGTSNPNLYWYRQAAGRGLQLLFYSVGIGQISSEVPQNLSASRPQDRQFILSSKKLLLSDSGFYLCAWRAGTSNEKLFFGSGTQLSVL.

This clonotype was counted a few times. CDR3 region: CASSLDFLVAENEQFF. The CDR3 DNA reads TGCGCCAGCAGCTTGGATTTCCTTGTAGCGGAAAATGAGCAGTTCTTC. V and J are TRBV5-1 and TRBJ2-1; TRBD2 might be the D (6 bases). V was cut by 0 bases and J by 7 bases, with 17 bases left in between. CDR1 SGHRS and CDR2 YFSETQ come from the germline V gene. The CDR3 length is 16 residues.

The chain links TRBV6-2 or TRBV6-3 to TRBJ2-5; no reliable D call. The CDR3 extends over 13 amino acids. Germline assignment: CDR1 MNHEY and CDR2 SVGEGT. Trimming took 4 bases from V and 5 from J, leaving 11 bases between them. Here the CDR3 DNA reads TGTGCCAGCAGTTCACCCCCTGGGGAGACCCAGTACTTC. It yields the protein CASSSPPGETQYF.

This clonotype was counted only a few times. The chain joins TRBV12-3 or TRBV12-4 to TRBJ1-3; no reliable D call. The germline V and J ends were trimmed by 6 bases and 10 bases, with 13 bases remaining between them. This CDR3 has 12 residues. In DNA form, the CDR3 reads TGTGCCAGCAGGATTGATAGAGGGACCATATATTTT. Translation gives CASRIDRGTIYF.

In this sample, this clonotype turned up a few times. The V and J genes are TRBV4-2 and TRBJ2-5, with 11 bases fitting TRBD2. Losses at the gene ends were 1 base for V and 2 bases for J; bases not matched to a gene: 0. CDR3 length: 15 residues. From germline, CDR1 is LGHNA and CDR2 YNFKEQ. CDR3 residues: CASSQGTSGQETQYF. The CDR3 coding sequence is TGTGCCAGCAGCCAAGGGACTAGCGGGCAAGAGACCCAGTACTTC.

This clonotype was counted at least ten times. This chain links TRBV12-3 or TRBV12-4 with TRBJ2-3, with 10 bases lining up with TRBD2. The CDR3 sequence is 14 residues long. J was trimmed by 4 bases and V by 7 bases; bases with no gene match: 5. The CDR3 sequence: CASTLAGAADTQYF. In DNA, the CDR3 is TGTGCCAGCACCCTAGCGGGAGCAGCAGATACGCAGTATTTT.